A single sample gave rise to the 3 T cell receptor beta chains below, sequenced in a study of PD-1 blockade in classical Hodgkin lymphoma. Patients all relapsed after autologous stem cell transplantation, and there was variation in brentuximab vedotin exposure. The assay was immunoSEQ multiplex PCR, and TCRdb's table has in-frame clones only and misses some. This table has about 17,000 clones, about 80% appearing once. The sample consisted of peripheral blood mononuclear cells (PBMCs), taken at baseline. These TCRs come from a human donor with classical Hodgkin lymphoma.

The gene calls are TRBV5-4 and TRBJ2-3, with D hard to call. CDR1 is SGHNT and CDR2 is YYREEE in the germline V gene (reference sequence). CDR3 length: 13 residues. Trimming removed 3 bases at V and 3 bases at J, with 8 bases between. The CDR3 DNA is TGTGCCAGCAGCTGGCGGCAGACAGATACGCAGTATTTT. This encodes CASSWRQTDTQYF. The full variable domain, rest sourced from reference TRBV5-4 and TRBJ2-3, is ETGVTQSPTHLIKTRGQQVTLRCSSQSGHNTVSWYQQALGQGPQFIFQYYREEENGRGNFPPRFSGLQFPNYSSELNVNALELDDSALYLCASSWRQTDTQYFGPGTRLTVL.

The genes are TRBV29-1 and TRBJ2-1, with 7 nucleotides matching TRBD2. Germline trimming cut 2 bases from V and 6 bases from J; bases unmatched to any gene: 4. The CDR3 is made up of 13 amino acids. Germline-derived CDR1 and CDR2 are SQVTM and ANQGSEA. The CDR3 DNA follows: TGCAGCGTTGAACTGGGGAGGGGCAATGAGCAGTTCTTC. Translation gives CSVELGRGNEQFF.

In nucleotides, the CDR3 is TGTGCCAGCATCCGGGACACCTACAATGAGCAGTTCTTC. It encodes CASIRDTYNEQFF. The chain couples TRBV2 to TRBJ2-1; tentative D call: TRBD1 (6 bases). There are 13 residues in the CDR3. V lost 7 bases and J 2 bases, leaving 9 bases between the germline ends. Germline V CDR1 and CDR2: SNHLY, FYNNEI.